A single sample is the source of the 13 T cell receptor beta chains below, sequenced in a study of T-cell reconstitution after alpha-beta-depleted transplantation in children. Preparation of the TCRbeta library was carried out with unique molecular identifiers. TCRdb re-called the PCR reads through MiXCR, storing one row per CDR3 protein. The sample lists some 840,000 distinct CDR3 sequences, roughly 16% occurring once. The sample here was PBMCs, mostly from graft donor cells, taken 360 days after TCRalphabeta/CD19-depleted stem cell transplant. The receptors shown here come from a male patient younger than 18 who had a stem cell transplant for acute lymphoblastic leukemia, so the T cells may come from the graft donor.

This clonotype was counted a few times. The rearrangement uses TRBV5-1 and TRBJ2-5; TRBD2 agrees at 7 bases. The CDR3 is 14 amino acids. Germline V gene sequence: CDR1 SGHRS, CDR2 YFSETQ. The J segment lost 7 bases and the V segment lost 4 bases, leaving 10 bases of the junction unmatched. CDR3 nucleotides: TGCGCCAGCAGCCTGGAGGCGGGAGTAGGGACCCAGTACTTC. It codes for CASSLEAGVGTQYF.

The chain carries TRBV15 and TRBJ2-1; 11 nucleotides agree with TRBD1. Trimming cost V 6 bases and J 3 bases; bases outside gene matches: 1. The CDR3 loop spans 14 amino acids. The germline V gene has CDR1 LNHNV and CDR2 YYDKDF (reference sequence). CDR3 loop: CATRDRGLYNEQFF. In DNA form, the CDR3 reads TGTGCCACCAGGGACAGGGGGCTCTACAATGAGCAGTTCTTC.

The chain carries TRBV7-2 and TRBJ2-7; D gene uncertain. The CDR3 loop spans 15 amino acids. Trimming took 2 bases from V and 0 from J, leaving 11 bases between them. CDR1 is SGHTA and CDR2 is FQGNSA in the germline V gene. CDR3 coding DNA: TGTGCCAGCAGCTTATACGGTCTGAGCTCCTACGAGCAGTACTTC. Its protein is CASSLYGLSSYEQYF.

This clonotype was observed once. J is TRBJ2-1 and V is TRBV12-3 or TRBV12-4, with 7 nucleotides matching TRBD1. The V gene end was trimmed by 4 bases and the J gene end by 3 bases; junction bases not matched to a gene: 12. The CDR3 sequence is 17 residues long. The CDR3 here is CASSSPWAGGSYNEQFF. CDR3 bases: TGTGCCAGCAGTTCCCCCTGGGCAGGGGGAAGCTACAATGAGCAGTTCTTC.

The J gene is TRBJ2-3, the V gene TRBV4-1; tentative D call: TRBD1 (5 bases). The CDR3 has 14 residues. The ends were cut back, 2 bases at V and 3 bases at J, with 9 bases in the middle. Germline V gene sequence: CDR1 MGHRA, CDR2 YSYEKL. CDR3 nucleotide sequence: TGCGCCAGCAGCCAATTCCCAGGGACAGATACGCAGTATTTT. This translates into CASSQFPGTDTQYF.

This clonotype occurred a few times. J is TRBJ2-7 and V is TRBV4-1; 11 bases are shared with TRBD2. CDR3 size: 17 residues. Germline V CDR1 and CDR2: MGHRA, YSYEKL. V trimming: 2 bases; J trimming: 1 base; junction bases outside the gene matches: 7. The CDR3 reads CASSQRGGLAVSYEQYF. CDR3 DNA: TGCGCCAGCAGCCAACGGGGGGGACTAGCGGTTTCCTACGAGCAGTACTTC.

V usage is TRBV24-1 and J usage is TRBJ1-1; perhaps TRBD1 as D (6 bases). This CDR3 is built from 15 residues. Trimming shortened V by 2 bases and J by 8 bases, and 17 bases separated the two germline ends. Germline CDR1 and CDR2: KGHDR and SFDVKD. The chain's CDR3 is CATSDSLRGPDEAFF. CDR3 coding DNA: TGTGCCACCAGTGATTCCCTCAGGGGACCGGACGAAGCTTTCTTT.

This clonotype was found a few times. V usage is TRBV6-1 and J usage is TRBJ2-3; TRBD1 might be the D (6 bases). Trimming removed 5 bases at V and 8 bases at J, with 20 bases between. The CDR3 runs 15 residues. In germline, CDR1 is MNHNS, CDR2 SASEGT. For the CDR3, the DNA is TGTGCCAGCAGTAAACCAAAACAGGGCTTGGGTACGCAGTATTTT. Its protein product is CASSKPKQGLGTQYF.

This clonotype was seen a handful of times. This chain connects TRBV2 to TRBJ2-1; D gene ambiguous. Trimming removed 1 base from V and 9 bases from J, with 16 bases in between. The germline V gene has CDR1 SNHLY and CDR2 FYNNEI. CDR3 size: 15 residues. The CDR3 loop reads CASSEDRPQSGEQFF. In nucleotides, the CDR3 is TGTGCCAGCAGTGAAGACCGTCCCCAATCTGGTGAGCAGTTCTTC. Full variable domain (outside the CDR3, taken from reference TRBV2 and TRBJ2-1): EPEVTQTPSHQVTQMGQEVILRCVPISNHLYFYWYRQILGQKVEFLVSFYNNEISEKSEIFDDQFSVERPDGSNFTLKIRSTKLEDSAMYFCASSEDRPQSGEQFFGPGTRLTVL.

CDR3 DNA: TGTGCCAGCAGCTCCTCTCTAGCGGTCTACGAGCAGTACTTC. The encoded protein is CASSSSLAVYEQYF. The rearrangement joins TRBV7-9 to TRBJ2-7, with 7 nucleotides matching TRBD2. With 4 bases clipped from V and 3 bases from J, the junction kept 6 bases outside the gene matches. Germline V gene data show CDR1 as SEHNR and CDR2 as FQNEAQ (reference sequence). This CDR3 region has 14 residues.

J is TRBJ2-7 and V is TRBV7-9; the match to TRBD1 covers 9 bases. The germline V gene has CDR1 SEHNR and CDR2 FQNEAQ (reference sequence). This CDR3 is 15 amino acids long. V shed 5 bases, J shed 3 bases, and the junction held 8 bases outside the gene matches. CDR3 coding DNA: TGTGCCAGCAGCCCGACAGGGGGAGGGAACTACGAGCAGTACTTC. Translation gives CASSPTGGGNYEQYF.

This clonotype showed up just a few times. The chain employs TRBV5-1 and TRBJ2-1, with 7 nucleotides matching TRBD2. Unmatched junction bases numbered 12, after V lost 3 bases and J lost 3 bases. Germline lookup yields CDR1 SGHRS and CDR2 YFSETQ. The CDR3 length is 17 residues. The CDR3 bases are TGCGCCAGCAGCTCGCCCTTAAGGGTAGCGGGCTACAATGAGCAGTTCTTC. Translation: CASSSPLRVAGYNEQFF.

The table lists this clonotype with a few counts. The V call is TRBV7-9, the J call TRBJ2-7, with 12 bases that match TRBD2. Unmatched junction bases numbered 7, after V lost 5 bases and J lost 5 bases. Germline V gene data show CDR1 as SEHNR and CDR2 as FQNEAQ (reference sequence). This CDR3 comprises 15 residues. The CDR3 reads CASSRGTSGYNEQYF. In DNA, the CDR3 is TGTGCCAGCAGCCGGGGGACTAGCGGGTACAACGAGCAGTACTTC.